Listed below are T cell receptor beta chains from one sample, sequenced in a study of shared clonotypes between healthy human individuals. Sequenced by immunoSEQ multiplex PCR; TCRdb stores in-frame clones only, minus some. The repertoire has 2 million to 3 million clones, roughly nine tenths of them found once; the top ten carry under 0.15%. What was sequenced was naive CD4+ T cells sorted from blood. These TCRs come from a man aged 18 to 29 in good health. Both conserved end residues are trimmed from each CDR3. Size is stated for part of the rows, as once, few or many counts, or as a class when the clone is expanded.

clone size: NA; V gene: TRBV7-9; CDR3 protein: ASSSGQGMGTYNSPLH
clone size: NA; V gene: TRBV6-1; CDR3 protein: ASGGRPSSYEQY
clone size: once; V gene: TRBV27; CDR3 protein: ASSFKEQGYEQY
clone size: NA; V gene: TRBV7-2; CDR3 protein: ASSLGGAMGHKYEQY
clone size: few; V gene: TRBV18; CDR3 protein: ASSPGAQGGYT
clone size: NA; V gene: TRBV5-6; CDR3 protein: ASSLGGRGRGQETQY
clone size: NA; V gene: TRBV28; CDR3 protein: ASSWTGKDGYT
clone size: NA; V gene: TRBV10-3; CDR3 protein: AISELAGTSYEQY
clone size: NA; V gene: TRBV12-5; CDR3 protein: ASGVGQGSHEAF
clone size: NA; V gene: TRBV27; CDR3 protein: ASSPPLGVREGQF
clone size: NA; V gene: TRBV7-6; CDR3 protein: ASSYGTAYEQY
clone size: NA; V gene: TRBV21-1; CDR3 protein: ASSTPRTGGSGANVLT
clone size: once; V gene: TRBV9; CDR3 protein: ASSVGTGISGANVLT
clone size: NA; V gene: TRBV6-1; CDR3 protein: ASSPDWANVLT
clone size: NA; V gene: TRBV6-6; CDR3 protein: ASSISTGTVYGYT
clone size: NA; V gene: TRBV2; CDR3 protein: ASRILAGATDTQY
clone size: NA; V gene: TRBV28; CDR3 protein: ASQSGTGMNTEAF
clone size: once; V gene: TRBV5-1; CDR3 protein: ASSLDSRNTEAF
clone size: NA; V gene: TRBV30; CDR3 protein: AWNWRRGNEQF
clone size: NA; V gene: TRBV27; CDR3 protein: ASSLIGGKGNTIY
clone size: NA; V gene: TRBV18; CDR3 protein: ASSPGTGETQY
clone size: NA; V gene: TRBV4-1; CDR3 protein: ASSQDLPGRYGYT
clone size: NA; V gene: TRBV19; CDR3 protein: ASTSAGNTGELF
clone size: NA; V gene: TRBV7-9; CDR3 protein: ASSFQGGTYEQY
clone size: NA; V gene: TRBV19; CDR3 protein: ASRRQGESYEQY
clone size: NA; V gene: TRBV6-6; CDR3 protein: ASRRGREASYEQY
clone size: NA; V gene: TRBV25-1; CDR3 protein: ASSDDRGAWDTQY
clone size: NA; V gene: TRBV7-3; CDR3 protein: ASSLTGGREQY
clone size: NA; V gene: TRBV15; CDR3 protein: ATSIGRSTDTQY
clone size: NA; V gene: TRBV4-1; CDR3 protein: ASSQGGEGYNEQF
clone size: NA; V gene: TRBV7-2; CDR3 protein: ASSLLAGNEAF
clone size: NA; V gene: TRBV7-2; CDR3 protein: ASSNPGTGPYEQY
clone size: NA; V gene: TRBV9; CDR3 protein: ASSVADRGPYEQY
clone size: NA; V gene: TRBV5-1; CDR3 protein: ASSLIDPASYEQY
clone size: NA; V gene: TRBV6-5; CDR3 protein: ASSPTLANTGELF
clone size: NA; V gene: TRBV2; CDR3 protein: ASTRAGGEDTQY
clone size: once; V gene: TRBV19; CDR3 protein: ASSGDRAYTEAF
clone size: NA; V gene: TRBV6-1; CDR3 protein: ASSEPGGPPYEQY
clone size: once; V gene: TRBV9; CDR3 protein: ASSAQGAQVYYGYT
clone size: NA; V gene: TRBV2; CDR3 protein: ASSLWAEQF
clone size: NA; V gene: TRBV19; CDR3 protein: ASSHTDNEKLF
clone size: NA; V gene: TRBV6-5; CDR3 protein: ASSSGFYGYT
clone size: NA; V gene: TRBV19; CDR3 protein: ASSIGVQGVSYEQY
clone size: NA; V gene: TRBV11-2; CDR3 protein: ASSLSRTTGELF
clone size: once; V gene: TRBV11-2; CDR3 protein: ASSLQTDRGLRSGYT
clone size: NA; V gene: TRBV27; CDR3 protein: ASSLSGLAGAYEQY
clone size: few; V gene: TRBV5-1; CDR3 protein: ASSRGADSPNYGYT
clone size: NA; V gene: TRBV5-4; CDR3 protein: ASTDGGDYEQY
clone size: NA; V gene: TRBV18; CDR3 protein: ASSRDRGYTGELF
clone size: NA; V gene: TRBV5-4; CDR3 protein: ASSSNPRDRFEQY
clone size: NA; V gene: TRBV12-5; CDR3 protein: ASGLVPKLGQNSGANVLT
clone size: NA; V gene: TRBV4-2; CDR3 protein: ASSLLDSGNTIY
clone size: NA; V gene: TRBV5-4; CDR3 protein: ASSTYQQGDYGYT
clone size: once; V gene: TRBV6-5; CDR3 protein: ASSSLGNEQF
clone size: NA; V gene: TRBV7-8; CDR3 protein: ASSFLGLADNTDTQY
clone size: NA; V gene: TRBV5-1; CDR3 protein: ASSPDQGWDSPLH
clone size: once; V gene: TRBV7-2; CDR3 protein: ASSPRTSGRPDTQY
clone size: NA; V gene: TRBV2; CDR3 protein: ASSGLAGAGETQY
clone size: once; V gene: TRBV7-8; CDR3 protein: ASSLATDNEKLF
clone size: NA; V gene: TRBV23-1; CDR3 protein: ASSQSGTSGRNLLREQY